This T cell receptor beta chain was obtained from a study of T cells in Graves' hyperthyroidism and ophthalmopathy. The wider study: The initial diagnosis was the point when peripheral blood was collected, ahead of any treatment.

V shed 5 bases and J 1 base; nucleotides not matched to a gene: 7. The CDR3 extends over 16 amino acids. Germline CDR1 SGHTA, CDR2 FQGTGA. This clonotype has a single count. Antigen unknown. The source material, RNA transcripts, was used to amplify TCR beta CDR3 regions. Researchers ran a first-round RT-PCR on the TCR CDR3 using the HTBI primer set. TCRdb fed the multiplex PCR reads into MiXCR, producing one record per CDR3 protein. The data hold roughly 710,000 distinct CDR3 sequences, with 35% observed a single time. This sample holds PBMCs from about 10 ml fresh peripheral blood. Study observations and caveats: Ophthalmopathy was predicted by the model a median of 6.5 months ahead of onset.

The sequenced material came from blood. The origin of this receptor is a woman between 35 and 50 years old with Graves' hyperthyroidism. The rearrangement joins TRBV7-3 to TRBJ2-5; 10 bases are a match to TRBD2. The DNA for the CDR3 is TGTGCCAGCAGCCTTATCGTAGCGGGGGGCCAAGAGACCCAGTACTTC. Translating gives CASSLIVAGGQETQYF.